This T cell receptor beta chain came from a study of shared clonotypes between healthy human individuals. The wider study: Donor ages ranged 18 to 49 years: a couple of women, a few men.

Assay used: immunoSEQ multiplex PCR; TCRdb lists only in-frame clones, some missing. The repertoire has approximately 440,000 clones, around 77% of them found once; the top ten carry 12%. CDR1 and CDR2 (germline): SGHNT, YYREEE (reference sequence). Trimming left V 1 base short and J 0 bases short, with 9 bases between. The CDR3 sequence is 15 residues long. V gene TRBV5-4 combines with J gene TRBJ2-3; D is uncertain. The sample comprised PBMCs. The origin of this receptor is a woman aged 40-49 years in good health. Some clones in this sample may be carry-over from other donors' samples. The CDR3 loop is CASSLPPPSTDTQYF. DNA for the CDR3: TGTGCCAGCAGCTTGCCTCCCCCTAGCACAGATACGCAGTATTTT.